This is a list of T cell receptor beta chains from one sample in a study of cytomegalovirus exposure and HLA in healthy donors. Profiled with immunoSEQ multiplex PCR; TCRdb holds only in-frame clones, not every one. The sample consists of about 140,000 clones, about 80% of them appearing once. Sequenced sample: PBMCs. These receptor sequences come from a woman in her 40s in good health and CMV-seronegative. Both conserved end residues are part of each CDR3.

j_call: TRBJ2-2
v_call: TRBV29-1
cdr3_aa: CSVQGLAGEGTGELFF

j_call: TRBJ2-1
v_call: TRBV7-9
cdr3_aa: CASSLADTEQFF

j_call: TRBJ1-2
v_call: TRBV7-3
cdr3_aa: CASSPKGQDYGYTF

j_call: TRBJ2-6
v_call: TRBV9
cdr3_aa: CASSSTLSGANVLTF

j_call: TRBJ1-2
v_call: TRBV9
cdr3_aa: CASRDSKRYTF

j_call: TRBJ2-7
v_call: TRBV4-1
cdr3_aa: CASSQGGHTTSSYEQYF

j_call: TRBJ2-7
v_call: TRBV30
cdr3_aa: CAWNRGLEGAREYF

j_call: TRBJ2-1
v_call: TRBV19
cdr3_aa: CASSSRTSGRVESYNEQFF

j_call: TRBJ2-3
v_call: TRBV11-3
cdr3_aa: CASSPGRFAGGPLDTQYF

j_call: TRBJ2-3
v_call: TRBV28
cdr3_aa: CASTGNPGGVTDTQYF

j_call: TRBJ2-1
v_call: TRBV15
cdr3_aa: CATSRDRSRVSGGSKQFF

j_call: TRBJ2-1
v_call: TRBV6-1
cdr3_aa: CASSEAPFQLFNLFF

j_call: TRBJ2-2
v_call: TRBV7-6
cdr3_aa: CASSLRTGTGNGGELFF

j_call: TRBJ1-6
v_call: TRBV28
cdr3_aa: CASSLEVGPLHF

j_call: TRBJ2-1
v_call: TRBV30
cdr3_aa: CAFRTGRNEQFF

j_call: TRBJ2-2
v_call: TRBV7-2
cdr3_aa: CASSTGVEAGELFF

j_call: TRBJ2-7
v_call: TRBV18
cdr3_aa: CASSPEFGGAGEQYF

j_call: TRBJ1-1
v_call: TRBV9
cdr3_aa: CASSPLTGTEAFF

j_call: TRBJ2-2
v_call: TRBV29-1
cdr3_aa: CSVREGVKEELFF

j_call: TRBJ2-2
v_call: TRBV9
cdr3_aa: CASSVARDRGGQFTGELFF

j_call: TRBJ2-3
v_call: TRBV30
cdr3_aa: CAWSGGRGPTDTQYF

j_call: TRBJ1-6
v_call: TRBV5-8
cdr3_aa: CASRDRDRGPNSPLHF

j_call: TRBJ1-2
v_call: TRBV28
cdr3_aa: CASSFRSGVNYGYTF

j_call: TRBJ1-3
v_call: TRBV18
cdr3_aa: CASSPLTGPGNTIYF

j_call: TRBJ1-3
v_call: TRBV5-1
cdr3_aa: CASKGTGSGNTIYF

j_call: TRBJ2-5
v_call: TRBV9
cdr3_aa: CASSVVWGQRETQYF

j_call: TRBJ1-2
v_call: TRBV7-2
cdr3_aa: CASSLGQGALSYGYTF

j_call: TRBJ2-7
v_call: TRBV20-1
cdr3_aa: CSARETGLANF

j_call: TRBJ1-3
v_call: TRBV15
cdr3_aa: CATSRGPGTGIGNTIYF

j_call: TRBJ2-7
v_call: TRBV4-2
cdr3_aa: CASSLGLGSSYEQYF

j_call: TRBJ1-1
v_call: TRBV5-1
cdr3_aa: CASSSGVMNTEAFF

j_call: TRBJ1-1
v_call: TRBV5-1
cdr3_aa: CASSLDGRDATEAFF

j_call: TRBJ1-4
v_call: TRBV30
cdr3_aa: CAWSALITLATNEKLFF

j_call: TRBJ2-5
v_call: TRBV29-1
cdr3_aa: CSVEDLRDSETQYF

j_call: TRBJ1-5
v_call: TRBV11-2
cdr3_aa: CASSQDGDRAGQPQHF